Listed here are 3 T cell receptor beta chains from one sample, sequenced in a study of OX40 agonist ivuxolimab in advanced cancers. Sequencing used immunoSEQ multiplex PCR; TCRdb keeps in-frame clones, though not all of them. Of around 140,000 clones detected, 90% appear once; the ten largest clones hold less than 1.1%. The starting material was CD4+ or CD8+ T cells sorted from blood, obtained in a trial of the OX40 agonist ivuxolimab. Every receptor here comes from an adult with an advanced solid tumor such as melanoma, head and neck, liver or kidney cancer.

The V call is TRBV23-1, the J call TRBJ1-2; the D gene is possibly TRBD1 (6 bases). TRBV23-1 is classed as an ORF, of uncertain function. V lost 3 bases and J 8 bases, leaving 22 bases between the germline ends. The CDR3 is 16 amino acids. CDR3 protein: CASSHLPLGAGEGYTF. CDR3 nucleotide sequence: TGCGCCAGCAGTCACCTTCCGTTGGGGGCGGGTGAGGGCTACACCTTC.

The rearrangement uses TRBV9 and TRBJ2-3; 7 nucleotides align to TRBD1. CDR3 size: 14 residues. V was pared by 2 bases and J by 4 bases, with 4 bases of the junction left unmatched. The germline V gene encodes CDR1 SGDLS and CDR2 YYNGEE. This chain's CDR3 is CASSVRQGPDTQYF. The CDR3, as DNA: TGTGCCAGCAGCGTCCGACAGGGCCCAGATACGCAGTATTTT.

The chain joins TRBV5-4 to TRBJ1-3, with unresolved D. In germline, CDR1 is SGHNT, CDR2 YYREEE (reference sequence). V shed 5 bases and J shed 0 bases, with 12 bases lying between them. The CDR3 runs to 15 residues. The CDR3 DNA follows: TGTGCCAGCAGTTCCCCGGGCAGCTCTGGAAACACCATATATTTT. Encoded protein: CASSSPGSSGNTIYF.